The 4 T cell receptor beta chains below come from one sample, sequenced in a study of blood T cell repertoires in COVID-19. TCRdb keeps only in-frame clones here, not all; method: immunoSEQ multiplex PCR. Of 210,000 or so clones in the sample, around 80% are singletons; the top ten hold less than 20%. The sample was peripheral blood. These receptors were taken from a human donor in a cohort sampled during active COVID-19.

The J gene is TRBJ2-2, the V gene TRBV15; D call uncertain. Germline V CDR1 and CDR2: LNHNV, YYDKDF (reference sequence). Trimming removed 1 base from V and 6 bases from J, with 3 bases in between. This CDR3 region has 12 residues. The CDR3 DNA reads TGTGCCACCAGCAGAGTCTCCGGGGAGCTGTTTTTT. This encodes CATSRVSGELFF.

The chain couples TRBV7-2 to TRBJ2-7; 7 bases map to TRBD2. This CDR3 is 16 amino acids long. Germline values: CDR1 SGHTA, CDR2 FQGNSA. Germline trimming cut 0 bases from V and 4 bases from J; bases unmatched to any gene: 9. The CDR3 nucleotides are TGTGCCAGCAGCTTAGCGCTGGCGGGAGCCCTATACGAGCAGTACGTC. It translates to CASSLALAGALYEQYV.

The genes are TRBV6-5 and TRBJ2-7, with 8 bases lining up with TRBD1. The CDR3 runs 15 residues. Germline values: CDR1 MNHEY, CDR2 SVGAGI. After removal of 6 bases from V and 1 base from J, the junction contained 8 bases not matched to a gene. The CDR3 loop is CASRPGQGRSYEQYV. The CDR3 DNA reads as TGTGCCAGCAGACCCGGACAGGGAAGGTCCTACGAGCAGTACGTC.

The chain joins TRBV5-1 to TRBJ2-5; D gene ambiguous. V was cut by 0 bases and J by 2 bases, with 8 bases left in between. This CDR3 has 14 residues. Germline assignment: CDR1 SGHRS and CDR2 YFSETQ. CDR3 region: CASSLGGRQETQYF. The CDR3 bases are TGCGCCAGCAGCTTGGGAGGAAGACAAGAGACCCAGTACTTC.